Following are 10 T cell receptor beta chains from one sample sequenced in a study of blood T cell repertoires in COVID-19. Generated by immunoSEQ multiplex PCR, the TCRdb table keeps only in-frame clones and is missing some. The table lists about half a million clones, approximately 83% of them singletons. The sequenced sample was peripheral blood. The receptors here all came from a human donor in a cohort sampled during active COVID-19.

This chain connects TRBV29-1 to TRBJ1-1, with 11 bases fitting TRBD1. Per the germline V gene, CDR1 is SQVTM and CDR2 is ANQGSEA. Germline trimming cut 7 bases from V and 5 bases from J; bases unmatched to any gene: 3. The CDR3 has 12 residues. The CDR3 bases are TGCAGCGCAAGGGACAGGGGGACTGAAGCTTTCTTT. Translated, it gives CSARDRGTEAFF.

The gene calls are TRBV2 and TRBJ2-7, with 12 bases that match TRBD2. Unmatched junction bases numbered 5, after V lost 6 bases and J lost 5 bases. In germline, CDR1 is SNHLY, CDR2 FYNNEI. This CDR3 is built from 14 residues. CDR3 sequence: CASSGLAGLHEQYF. The CDR3 nucleotides are TGTGCCAGCAGCGGACTAGCGGGACTACACGAGCAGTACTTC.

The rearrangement links TRBV19 to TRBJ2-5; TRBD2 agrees at 9 bases. Germline V gives CDR1 LNHDA, CDR2 SQIVND (reference sequence). J gave up 5 bases and V 2 bases, and 3 bases lay outside the gene matches. There are 14 residues in the CDR3. The CDR3 nucleotides are TGTGCCAGTAGTATAATAGCGGGAGTTGAGACCCAGTACTTC. Residues: CASSIIAGVETQYF.

The sample holds one count of this clone. The chain joins TRBV4-1 to TRBJ1-2; D is unclear. The CDR3 extends over 17 amino acids. V was clipped by 4 bases and J by 0 bases, with 18 bases between them. Germline CDR1 MGHRA, CDR2 YSYEKL. The DNA of the CDR3 is TGCGCCAGCAGCCGGGGAGCCCCCAGCCGATCTAACTATGGCTACACCTTC. This codes for CASSRGAPSRSNYGYTF.

V is TRBV6-5 and J is TRBJ1-6; the match to TRBD1 covers 9 bases. There are 15 residues in the CDR3. V dropped 5 bases and J dropped 6; count of bases not matched to a gene: 5. Germline assignment: CDR1 MNHEY and CDR2 SVGAGI. CDR3 DNA: TGTGCCAGCAGTCAGGGACAGGGCCTTAATTCACCCCTCCACTTT. Protein: CASSQGQGLNSPLHF.

The gene calls are TRBV2 and TRBJ1-1, with 8 positions matching TRBD1. This CDR3 is 14 amino acids long. The V gene end was trimmed by 9 bases and the J gene end by 4 bases; junction bases not matched to a gene: 10. The germline gives CDR1 SNHLY, CDR2 FYNNEI. CDR3 sequence (DNA): TGTGCCAGACAAGCCAGGGGGCGAAGCACTGAAGCTTTCTTT. Amino acids: CARQARGRSTEAFF.

This chain links TRBV10-1 with TRBJ2-3; TRBD1 matches at 9 bases. V shed 6 bases, J shed 2 bases, and the junction held 3 bases outside the gene matches. Germline CDR1 WNHNN, CDR2 SYGVQD (reference sequence). The CDR3 is 14 amino acids. CDR3 nucleotides: TGCGCCAGCAGCCGGGACAGGGCCACAGATACGCAGTATTTT. This encodes CASSRDRATDTQYF.

The chain links TRBV2 to TRBJ1-5; no reliable D call. Trimming left V 6 bases short and J 11 bases short, with 14 bases between. CDR3 length: 12 residues. Germline CDR1 SNHLY, CDR2 FYNNEI. In DNA, the CDR3 is TGTGCCAGCAGGTATAGCTCGTCGGCCCAGCATTTT. Translating it yields CASRYSSSAQHF.

The rearrangement joins TRBV12-2 to TRBJ2-2; the D call in the table, TRBD1, was not verified against the DNA. TRBV12-2 corresponds to a pseudogene. The CDR3 runs to 16 residues. DNA of the CDR3: TGTGCAAGTCGCCAGACAAGACAGGGGTTCGGCGGGGAGCTGTTTTTT. It translates to CASRQTRQGFGGELFF.

The chain joins TRBV28 to TRBJ2-1; 8 bases agree with TRBD2. The CDR3 spans 17 residues. CDR1 and CDR2 from the germline V gene are MDHEN and SYDVKM. Losses at the gene ends were 1 base for V and 9 bases for J; bases not matched to a gene: 14. This CDR3 is CASSLSGEPTRGGEQFF. The CDR3 DNA reads TGTGCCAGCAGTTTATCTGGGGAACCAACCCGGGGGGGTGAGCAGTTCTTC.